The clone carrying this T cell receptor beta chain was picked up one time. This record belongs to a study of blood T cell repertoires in COVID-19. Study-level information: PBMCs, B-cell-depleted T cells, or T cells were the source of the cDNA or gDNA that made up the material.

Germline CDR1 reads MDHEN; CDR2 reads SYDVKM. The CDR3 spans 13 residues. V was cut by 8 bases and J by 5 bases, with 14 bases left in between. Here immunoSEQ multiplex PCR was the method, and the copy in TCRdb shows in-frame clones only, minus some. The profile shows a few hundred thousand clones, 65% to 85% of them singletons. What was sequenced was peripheral blood. The chain couples TRBV28 to TRBJ2-3, with D unclear. The clonotype comes from a woman of 80 years or more with acute or convalescent COVID-19. The CDR3 nucleotides read TGTGCCAGCTCCTTAATGGGCCAAGATACGCAGTATTTT. It translates to CASSLMGQDTQYF.